The 32 T cell receptor beta chains below come from one sample, sequenced in a study of OX40 agonist ivuxolimab in advanced cancers. Receptor libraries were prepared by the immunoSEQ multiplex PCR assay. Imported from immuneACCESS, the table was reduced by TCRdb to in-frame sequences with V and J called. These copies leave out some clones; in studies compared against another copy, an unresolved V gene accounts for under half, and the cause of the remainder is not known. This sample lists 56,000 or so clones; roughly 82% were detected once. The leading ten clones occupy roughly 4% of the sample. The material sequenced was CD4+ or CD8+ T cells sorted from blood, taken in a trial of the OX40 agonist ivuxolimab. Receptors were obtained from an adult with an advanced solid tumor such as melanoma, head and neck, liver or kidney cancer.

The rearrangement joins TRBV7-8 to TRBJ1-2; D may be TRBD1 (5 bases). Germline values: CDR1 SGHVS, CDR2 FQNEAQ. Trimming shortened V by 5 bases and J by 7 bases, and 14 bases separated the two germline ends. The CDR3 sequence is 13 residues long. The CDR3 spells CASSGRQSGGYTF. CDR3 coding DNA: TGTGCCAGCAGCGGGCGACAGAGCGGTGGCTACACCTTC.

This rearrangement joins TRBV4-1 to TRBJ1-6; D is unresolved. This CDR3 region has 13 residues. V was clipped by 8 bases and J by 9 bases, with 14 bases between them. Germline loops: CDR1 MGHRA, CDR2 YSYEKL. The CDR3 DNA follows: TGCGCCAGCGCCGTGATGAGGAGTTCACCCCTCCACTTT. The encoded protein is CASAVMRSSPLHF.

V and J are TRBV9 and TRBJ2-1; possible D gene TRBD1, 6 bases. CDR1 SGDLS and CDR2 YYNGEE come from the germline V gene. CDR3 size: 15 residues. Trimming cost V 3 bases and J 4 bases, with 14 bases left between them. The CDR3 DNA follows: TGTGCCAGCAGCGCAACAGGGAGTTCTTACAATGAGCAGTTCTTC. This sequence encodes CASSATGSSYNEQFF.

The genes are TRBV10-3 and TRBJ2-6, with TRBD2 matching 9 bases. The CDR3 is made up of 17 amino acids. V shed 11 bases, J shed 4 bases, and the junction held 15 bases outside the gene matches. From germline, CDR1 is ENHRY and CDR2 SYGVKD. CDR3 DNA: TGTGCCCCCCGGGTGGCGGGGGGGCCGAGGGGGGCCAACGTCCTGACTTTC. Translating gives CAPRVAGGPRGANVLTF.

This clone appeared a few times. The chain combines TRBV11-2 with TRBJ2-7; a possible D gene is TRBD2 (6 bases). The CDR3 extends over 15 amino acids. The germline V gene has CDR1 SGHAT and CDR2 FQNNGV. V shed 5 bases and J shed 1 base, with 15 bases lying between them. This CDR3 is CASSGGAGMSYEQYF. CDR3 sequence (DNA): TGTGCCAGCAGCGGCGGGGCAGGGATGTCCTACGAGCAGTACTTC.

This sequence joins TRBV11-1 and TRBJ2-3; TRBD2 aligns across 7 bases. CDR1 is SGHAT and CDR2 is FQDESV in the germline V gene (reference sequence). This CDR3 has 16 residues. Trimming at V came to 1 base and at J to 3 bases, leaving 7 bases not matched to a gene. In nucleotides, the CDR3 is TGTGCCAGCAGCTTAGGGCGGGGGACGGGAACAGATACGCAGTATTTT. This encodes CASSLGRGTGTDTQYF.

The V call is TRBV19, the J call TRBJ2-7; unclear D gene. The germline V and J ends were trimmed by 1 base and 8 bases, with 6 bases remaining between them. This CDR3 contains 11 residues. The germline gives CDR1 LNHDA, CDR2 SQIVND (reference sequence). CDR3: CASSIAGKQYF. The CDR3 DNA follows: TGTGCCAGTAGTATAGCAGGAAAGCAGTACTTC. Full variable domain (missing parts from reference TRBV19 and TRBJ2-7): DGGITQSPKYLFRKEGQNVTLSCEQNLNHDAMYWYRQDPGQGLRLIYYSQIVNDFQKGDIAEGYSVSREKKESFPLTVTSAQKNPTAFYLCASSIAGKQYFGPGTRLTVT.

J is TRBJ1-2 and V is TRBV7-9, with D hard to call. From germline, CDR1 is SEHNR and CDR2 FQNEAQ (reference sequence). V was shortened by 4 bases and J by 5 bases, with 5 bases between the two germline ends. This CDR3 region has 11 residues. The CDR3 here is CASSSSYGYTF. CDR3 DNA sequence: TGTGCCAGCAGCTCCTCGTATGGCTACACCTTC. The full variable domain, with the rest looked up from reference TRBV7-9 and TRBJ1-2, is DTGVSQNPRHKITKRGQNVTFRCDPISEHNRLYWYRQTLGQGPEFLTYFQNEAQLEKSRLLSDRFSAERPKGSFSTLEIQRTEQGDSAMYLCASSSSYGYTFGSGTRLTVV.

This sequence joins TRBV2 and TRBJ1-5; no definite D call. The CDR3 contains 15 residues. The V end lost 1 base, the J end lost 0 bases, and 7 bases lay between the germline ends. CDR1 is SNHLY, CDR2 FYNNEI, per germline. Here the CDR3 DNA reads TGTGCCAGCAGTGAAGACGCCTATAGCAATCAGCCCCAGCATTTT. Translation gives CASSEDAYSNQPQHF.

The CDR3 coding sequence is TGTGCCAGCAGTGCGGGATGGGGGGATGGCTACACCTTC. This encodes CASSAGWGDGYTF. The genes are TRBV2 and TRBJ1-2, with a weak D call TRBD1 (5 bases). Germline loops: CDR1 SNHLY, CDR2 FYNNEI. V lost 4 bases and J lost 6, with 12 bases in between. This CDR3 is 13 amino acids long.

V is TRBV27 and J is TRBJ2-5, with TRBD2 as a possible D gene (6 bases). There are 15 residues in the CDR3. The V gene's germline CDR1 is MNHEY and CDR2 SMNVEV (reference sequence). V was cut by 3 bases and J by 2 bases, with 13 bases left in between. This CDR3 is CASSFRLASQETQYF. CDR3 nucleotides: TGTGCCAGCAGTTTTAGGCTAGCGTCTCAAGAGACCCAGTACTTC.

CDR3: CASSFHRSVSNQPQHF. CDR3 coding DNA: TGTGCCAGCAGTTTCCACCGATCAGTCAGCAATCAGCCCCAGCATTTT. The V gene is TRBV28, the J gene TRBJ1-5; D is ambiguous. The CDR3 consists of 16 residues. CDR1 is MDHEN and CDR2 is SYDVKM in the germline V gene. V gave up 3 bases and J gave up 1 base, with 13 bases separating them.

The V call is TRBV7-8, the J call TRBJ1-3, with a weak D call TRBD1 (6 bases). CDR3 length equals 19 residues. With 3 bases removed from V and 0 bases from J, the gap between germline ends came to 21 bases. Germline loops: CDR1 SGHVS, CDR2 FQNEAQ. CDR3 amino acids: CASSFYRGLSGVSGNTIYF. The CDR3 nucleotides read TGTGCCAGCAGCTTCTACCGGGGACTGTCAGGGGTCTCTGGAAACACCATATATTTT.

This clone was seen more than once but under ten times. The DNA for the CDR3 is TGTGCCTGGAGCCAAGAAGGGAATCAGCCCCAGCATTTT. As protein: CAWSQEGNQPQHF. This sequence joins TRBV30 and TRBJ1-5; D gene uncertain. V lost 3 bases and J 4 bases, leaving 10 bases between the germline ends. The germline gives CDR1 GTSNPN, CDR2 SVGIG (reference sequence). The CDR3 spans 13 residues.

The chain carries TRBV6-4 and TRBJ1-2; 7 bases are shared with TRBD1. Germline loops: CDR1 MRHNA, CDR2 SNTAGT. The CDR3 consists of 13 residues. After removal of 3 bases from V and 8 bases from J, the junction contained 6 bases not matched to a gene. The CDR3 DNA is TGTGCCAGCAGTGAGGGCCAGGGGGACGGCTACACCTTC. Translated, it gives CASSEGQGDGYTF.

This clone was seen a single time. The rearrangement joins TRBV7-9 to TRBJ1-6; unclear D gene. V lost 5 bases to trimming and J lost 10 bases, with 21 bases between them. This CDR3 is built from 16 residues. Germline CDR1 is SEHNR and CDR2 is FQNEAQ (reference sequence). The CDR3 sequence: CASSPLPPGSSSPLHF. CDR3 sequence (DNA): TGTGCCAGCAGCCCCCTCCCGCCGGGTTCTAGCTCACCCCTCCACTTT.

The chain employs TRBV27 and TRBJ2-7, with D tentatively TRBD1 or TRBD2 (5 bases each). The CDR3 length is 13 residues. V was trimmed by 8 bases and J by 6 bases, leaving 17 bases between them. From germline, CDR1 is MNHEY and CDR2 SMNVEV (reference sequence). The CDR3 nucleotides read TGTGCCAGCTCGTCCGGGACGATCCCCGAGCAGTACTTC. Translation gives CASSSGTIPEQYF.

The chain employs TRBV7-6 and TRBJ1-1, with D tentatively TRBD1 (5 bases). The germline V gene has CDR1 SGHVS and CDR2 FNYEAQ. This CDR3 comprises 14 residues. V was shortened by 5 bases and J by 0 bases, with 10 bases between the two germline ends. The CDR3 region is CASSPRGVNTEAFF. CDR3 DNA sequence: TGTGCCAGCAGCCCAAGGGGAGTGAACACTGAAGCTTTCTTT.

The chain combines TRBV5-1 with TRBJ1-1; a possible D gene is TRBD1 (6 bases). Germline V gene data show CDR1 as SGHRS and CDR2 as YFSETQ. Trimming removed 6 bases from V and 4 bases from J, with 16 bases in between. The CDR3 sequence is 14 residues long. The chain's CDR3 is CASKQGGQSTEAFF. CDR3 DNA sequence: TGCGCCAGCAAGCAAGGGGGTCAAAGCACTGAAGCTTTCTTT.

This sequence joins TRBV28 and TRBJ2-7; the match to TRBD2 covers 7 bases. Germline V gives CDR1 MDHEN, CDR2 SYDVKM. With 6 bases clipped from V and 4 bases from J, the junction kept 9 bases outside the gene matches. The CDR3 spans 14 residues. The CDR3 DNA sequence: TGTGCCAGCAGCCCAAATGGGCGGGAGTACGAGCAGTACTTC. Residues: CASSPNGREYEQYF. Together with reference TRBV28 and TRBJ2-7, the CDR3 gives the full variable domain: DVKVTQSSRYLVKRTGEKVFLECVQDMDHENMFWYRQDPGLGLRLIYFSYDVKMKEKGDIPEGYSVSREKKERFSLILESASTNQTSMYLCASSPNGREYEQYFGPGTRLTVT.

Worth noting for this clone: A read error may produce the germline difference seen at one junction end. The gene calls are TRBV7-7 and TRBJ2-6, with unresolved D. The CDR3 spans 14 residues. CDR1 SSHAT and CDR2 FNYEAQ come from the germline V gene (reference sequence). DNA for the CDR3: TGTGCTAGCAGCTTAGTGGCTGGGGCCAACGTCCTGACTTTC. Translation gives CASSLVAGANVLTF.

The V and J genes are TRBV28 and TRBJ2-5; D gene uncertain. Germline V gives CDR1 MDHEN, CDR2 SYDVKM. V lost 3 bases to trimming and J lost 5 bases, with 10 bases between them. The CDR3 length is 13 residues. This chain's CDR3 is CASSLVGMETQYF. The CDR3 DNA reads TGTGCCAGCAGTTTGGTGGGAATGGAGACCCAGTACTTC.

This clone was seen more than once but under ten times. This rearrangement joins TRBV4-2 to TRBJ2-6; 7 bases are shared with TRBD1. This CDR3 region has 18 residues. Trimming removed 0 bases from V and 2 bases from J; junction bases left unmatched: 7. Germline-derived CDR1 and CDR2 are LGHNA and YNFKEQ. The CDR3: CASSQEETGVAGANVLTF. In DNA form, the CDR3 reads TGTGCCAGCAGCCAAGAGGAAACAGGGGTTGCTGGGGCCAACGTCCTGACTTTC.

The chain links TRBV4-1 to TRBJ2-1; 7 bases map to TRBD2. This CDR3 has 16 residues. The trim removed 4 bases at V and 6 bases at J, leaving 12 bases unmatched. Germline V gene data show CDR1 as MGHRA and CDR2 as YSYEKL. CDR3 bases: TGCGCCAGCAGCCTCCGGGGGGTTGTCGTTGGCAATGAGCAGTTCTTC. Translated: CASSLRGVVVGNEQFF.

The V gene is TRBV7-2, the J gene TRBJ1-2, with 11 bases lining up with TRBD1. This CDR3 has 13 amino acids. The germline V gene has CDR1 SGHTA and CDR2 FQGNSA. The J segment lost 11 bases and the V segment lost 1 base, leaving 3 bases of the junction unmatched. CDR3 protein: CASSLEDRGRYTF. The CDR3 DNA sequence: TGTGCCAGCAGCTTAGAGGACAGGGGGCGGTACACCTTC. Based on the CDR3 plus reference TRBV7-2 and TRBJ1-2, the full variable domain is GAGVSQSPSNKVTEKGKDVELRCDPISGHTALYWYRQSLGQGLEFLIYFQGNSAPDKSGLPSDRFSAERTGGSVSTLTIQRTQQEDSAVYLCASSLEDRGRYTFGSGTRLTVV.

The CDR3 nucleotides read TGTGCCAGCTCACCCCAGCGGGACAACCTTGTGGGCGCGCAGTATTTT. As protein: CASSPQRDNLVGAQYF. V gene TRBV18 combines with J gene TRBJ2-3; a possible D gene is TRBD2 (7 bases). V was shortened by 3 bases and J by 10 bases, with 23 bases between the two germline ends. The CDR3 contains 16 residues. The V gene's germline CDR1 is KGHSH and CDR2 LQKENI.

The gene calls are TRBV11-2 and TRBJ1-2; the D is unclear. CDR3 length: 15 residues. Trimming stripped 3 bases from V and 3 bases from J, with 14 bases between. Germline CDR1 SGHAT, CDR2 FQNNGV. CDR3 sequence reads: CASSFESVRDYGYTF. The CDR3 nucleotides read TGTGCCAGCAGCTTTGAGAGCGTTAGGGACTATGGCTACACCTTC. The entire variable domain, with the rest obtained from reference TRBV11-2 and TRBJ1-2, is as follows: EAGVAQSPRYKIIEKRQSVAFWCNPISGHATLYWYQQILGQGPKLLIQFQNNGVVDDSQLPKDRFSAERLKGVDSTLKIQPAKLEDSAVYLCASSFESVRDYGYTFGSGTRLTVV.

About this clone: The same CDR3 can be traced to other DNA sequences in this sample. The V and J genes are TRBV5-1 and TRBJ2-2, with 8 bases fitting TRBD2. Germline assignment: CDR1 SGHRS and CDR2 YFSETQ. V dropped 0 bases and J dropped 6; count of bases not matched to a gene: 7. This CDR3 has 16 residues. CDR3 protein: CASSLARGGRAGELFF. The CDR3 DNA reads TGCGCCAGCAGCTTGGCCCGGGGGGGGCGGGCCGGGGAGCTGTTTTTT.

This clone was found a few times. This chain joins TRBV10-3 and TRBJ2-5; D is unclear. Deletions cut 0 bases from V and 4 bases from J, with 9 bases between. CDR1 and CDR2 from the germline V gene are ENHRY and SYGVKD. The CDR3 runs 14 residues. The CDR3, as DNA: TGTGCCATCAGTGAGTCGACGAACGGAGAGACCCAGTACTTC. Its translation is CAISESTNGETQYF.

The rearrangement uses TRBV11-3 and TRBJ2-7; TRBD1 might be the D (7 bases). The CDR3 is made up of 15 amino acids. Trimming took 5 bases from V and 3 from J, leaving 17 bases between them. Looked up from germline, CDR1 is SGHNT and CDR2 is YENEEA. CDR3 nucleotides: TGTGCCAGCAGCCCAGGGGGGCTGCTCGACTACGAGCAGTACTTC. It encodes CASSPGGLLDYEQYF. Combining the CDR3 with reference TRBV11-3 and TRBJ2-7 gives the whole variable domain EAGVVQSPRYKIIEKKQPVAFWCNPISGHNTLYWYLQNLGQGPELLIRYENEEAVDDSQLPKDRFSAERLKGVDSTLKIQPAELGDSAVYLCASSPGGLLDYEQYFGPGTRLTVT.

A single count supports this clone. The chain employs TRBV18 and TRBJ1-3; no clear D gene. This CDR3 spans 16 amino acids. The V gene lost 3 bases and the J gene lost 0 bases, with 12 bases spanning the gap. Germline values: CDR1 KGHSH, CDR2 LQKENI. CDR3 protein: CASSPQLGFSGNTIYF. Here the CDR3 DNA reads TGTGCCAGCTCACCTCAACTGGGGTTCTCTGGAAACACCATATATTTT.

The rearrangement joins TRBV9 to TRBJ2-2, with 8 bases that match TRBD2. CDR3 length equals 16 residues. The V segment lost 4 bases and the J segment 0 bases; nucleotides outside the gene matches: 5. The V gene's germline CDR1 is SGDLS and CDR2 YYNGEE. The CDR3 DNA sequence: TGTGCCAGCAGCCGAGCGGGGGCAGCGAACACCGGGGAGCTGTTTTTT. It specifies CASSRAGAANTGELFF.